This TCR beta chain was identified during a study of T cell clonotyping in hematopoietic cell transplantation. Study-level background: Cytoreduction preceded collection of pretransplant recipient samples.

TCRdb's table, derived via immunoSEQ multiplex PCR, lists solely in-frame clones and lacks some. The top ten clones hold 6% to 8.5% of a sample with under 30,000 clones, 65% to 80% of them seen once. Notes on this clone: Its specificity is unknown.

The CDR3 runs to 15 residues. Trimming took 4 bases from V and 7 from J, leaving 15 bases between them. Germline V lookup: CDR1 SGDLS, CDR2 YYNGEE. Findings of the study overall: Higher Inverse Simpson Index values in graft donor and pretransplant recipient predicted broader posttransplant TCR diversity. Recipient TCR diversity dropped after transplant; expanded clonotypes rose from day 30 to 180.

Noted time point: recipient sample about 28 days before transplant, after cytoreduction. The chain couples TRBV9 to TRBJ1-6; D remains unclear. This receptor was obtained from a woman between 25 and 40 years old with chronic myeloid leukemia. Some clones in this sample may be carry-over from other donors' samples. The sequencing here drew on peripheral blood mononuclear cells, taken before stem cell transplant. CDR3 loop: CASSPVLGRNSPLHF. The CDR3 DNA is TGTGCCAGCAGCCCCGTTTTGGGGAGGAATTCACCCCTCCACTTT.